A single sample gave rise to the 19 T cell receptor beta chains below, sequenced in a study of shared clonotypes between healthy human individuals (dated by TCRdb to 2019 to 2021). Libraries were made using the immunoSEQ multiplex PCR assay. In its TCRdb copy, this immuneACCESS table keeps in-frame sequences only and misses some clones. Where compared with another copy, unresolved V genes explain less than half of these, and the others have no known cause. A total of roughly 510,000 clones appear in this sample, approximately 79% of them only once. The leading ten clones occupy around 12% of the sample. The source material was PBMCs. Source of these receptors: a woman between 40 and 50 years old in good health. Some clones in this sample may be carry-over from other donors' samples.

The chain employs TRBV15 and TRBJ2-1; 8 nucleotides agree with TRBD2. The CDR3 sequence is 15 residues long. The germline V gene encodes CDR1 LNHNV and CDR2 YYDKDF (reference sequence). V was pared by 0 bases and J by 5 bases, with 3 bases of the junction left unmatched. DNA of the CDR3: TGTGCCACCAGCAGAGATAGCGGGACCCACAATGAGCAGTTCTTC. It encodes CATSRDSGTHNEQFF.

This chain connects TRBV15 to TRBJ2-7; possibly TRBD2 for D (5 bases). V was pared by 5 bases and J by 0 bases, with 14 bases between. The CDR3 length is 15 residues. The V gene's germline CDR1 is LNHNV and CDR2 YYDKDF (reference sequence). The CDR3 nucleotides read TGTGCCACCAGCGGTCGAGGGCTCCGCTCCTACGAGCAGTACTTC. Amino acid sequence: CATSGRGLRSYEQYF.

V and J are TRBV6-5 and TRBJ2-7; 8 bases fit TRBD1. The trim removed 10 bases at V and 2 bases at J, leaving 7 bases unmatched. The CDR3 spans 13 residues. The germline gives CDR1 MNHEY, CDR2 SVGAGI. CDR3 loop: CATWTGLTYEQYF. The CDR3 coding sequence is TGTGCCACCTGGACAGGGTTGACCTACGAGCAGTACTTC.

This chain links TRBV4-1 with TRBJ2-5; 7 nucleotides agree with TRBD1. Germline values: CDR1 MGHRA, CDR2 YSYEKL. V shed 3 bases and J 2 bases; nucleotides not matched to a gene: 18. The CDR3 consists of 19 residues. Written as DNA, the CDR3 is TGCGCCAGCAGCCACGTTGCAGCCCGACCCGGGACAGAACAAGAGACCCAGTACTTC. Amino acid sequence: CASSHVAARPGTEQETQYF.

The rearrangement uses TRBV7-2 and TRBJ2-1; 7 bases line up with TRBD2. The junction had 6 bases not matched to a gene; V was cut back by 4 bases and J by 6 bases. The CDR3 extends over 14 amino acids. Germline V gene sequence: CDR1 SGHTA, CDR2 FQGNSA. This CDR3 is CASSWGRGVNEQFF. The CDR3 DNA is TGTGCCAGCAGCTGGGGCCGGGGGGTCAATGAGCAGTTCTTC. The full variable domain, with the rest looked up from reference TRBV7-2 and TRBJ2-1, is GAGVSQSPSNKVTEKGKDVELRCDPISGHTALYWYRQSLGQGLEFLIYFQGNSAPDKSGLPSDRFSAERTGGSVSTLTIQRTQQEDSAVYLCASSWGRGVNEQFFGPGTRLTVL.

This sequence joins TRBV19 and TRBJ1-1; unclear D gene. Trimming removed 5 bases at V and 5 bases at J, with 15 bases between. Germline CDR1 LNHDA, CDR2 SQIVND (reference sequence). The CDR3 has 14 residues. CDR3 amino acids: CASSPRWDGTEAFF. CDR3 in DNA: TGTGCCAGTAGTCCCCGGTGGGATGGGACTGAAGCTTTCTTT.

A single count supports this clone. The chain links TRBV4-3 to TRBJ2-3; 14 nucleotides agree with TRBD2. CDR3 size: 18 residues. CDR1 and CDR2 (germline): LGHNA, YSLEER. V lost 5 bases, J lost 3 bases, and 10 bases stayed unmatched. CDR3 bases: TGCGCCAGCAGCGGGACTAGCGGGAGCTGGGGGGGTACAGATACGCAGTATTTT. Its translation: CASSGTSGSWGGTDTQYF.

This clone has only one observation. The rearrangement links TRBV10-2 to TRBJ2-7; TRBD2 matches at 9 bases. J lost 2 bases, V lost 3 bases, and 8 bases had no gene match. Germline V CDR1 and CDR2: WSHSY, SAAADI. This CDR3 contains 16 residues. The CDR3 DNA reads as TGCGCCAGCAGTGATGGAACTAGCGGGCCCACCTACGAGCAGTACTTC. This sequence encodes CASSDGTSGPTYEQYF.

For the CDR3, the DNA is TGTGCCAGCAGTGGGACTCCCAGGACGTTTGAGCAGTACTTC. This codes for CASSGTPRTFEQYF. The chain employs TRBV28 and TRBJ2-7, with D possibly TRBD2 on 6 matching bases. V was cut by 5 bases and J by 7 bases, with 18 bases left in between. The CDR3 extends over 14 amino acids. Per germline, CDR1 MDHEN and CDR2 SYDVKM.

CDR3 in amino acids: CASSEQRGEQYF. The CDR3 DNA is TGTGCCAGCAGTGAACAGCGGGGCGAGCAGTACTTC. The chain employs TRBV2 and TRBJ2-7; 7 bases line up with TRBD2. V dropped 2 bases and J dropped 6; count of bases not matched to a gene: 1. CDR3 length: 12 residues. Germline CDR1 reads SNHLY; CDR2 reads FYNNEI.

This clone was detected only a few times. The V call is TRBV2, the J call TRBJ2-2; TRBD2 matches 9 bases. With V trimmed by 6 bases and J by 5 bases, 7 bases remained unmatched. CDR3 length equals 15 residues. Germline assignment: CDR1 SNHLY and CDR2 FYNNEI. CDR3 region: CASSPLLAGTGELFF. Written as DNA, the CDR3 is TGTGCCAGCAGCCCCCTTCTAGCGGGGACCGGGGAGCTGTTTTTT.

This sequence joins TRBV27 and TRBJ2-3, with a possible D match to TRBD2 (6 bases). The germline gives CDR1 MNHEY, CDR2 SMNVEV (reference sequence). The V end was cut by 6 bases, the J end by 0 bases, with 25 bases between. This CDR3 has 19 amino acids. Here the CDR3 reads CASSPLRGGGLRSTDTQYF. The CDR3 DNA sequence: TGTGCCAGCAGCCCTCTTAGGGGAGGAGGGTTAAGGAGCACAGATACGCAGTATTTT.

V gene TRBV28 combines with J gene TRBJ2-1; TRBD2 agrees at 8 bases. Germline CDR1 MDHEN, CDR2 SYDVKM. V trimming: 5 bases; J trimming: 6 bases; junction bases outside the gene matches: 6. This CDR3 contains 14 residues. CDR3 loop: CASSGGRLVNEQFF. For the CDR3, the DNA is TGTGCCAGCAGTGGCGGGAGGCTTGTCAATGAGCAGTTCTTC.

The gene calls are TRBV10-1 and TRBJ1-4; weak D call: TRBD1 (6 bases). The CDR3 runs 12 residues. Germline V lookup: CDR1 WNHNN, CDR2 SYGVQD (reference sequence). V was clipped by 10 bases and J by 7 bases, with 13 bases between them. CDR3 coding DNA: TGCGCCAAGCCGGACAGCGGTGAAAAACTGTTTTTT. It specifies CAKPDSGEKLFF.

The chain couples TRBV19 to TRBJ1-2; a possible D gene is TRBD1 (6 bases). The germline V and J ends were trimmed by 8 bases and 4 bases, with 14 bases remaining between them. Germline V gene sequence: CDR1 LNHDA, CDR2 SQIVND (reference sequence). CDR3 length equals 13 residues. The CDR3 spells CASGGSRIYGYTF. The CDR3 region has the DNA TGTGCCAGTGGGGGCAGCCGCATCTATGGCTACACCTTC. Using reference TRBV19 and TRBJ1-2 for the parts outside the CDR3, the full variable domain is DGGITQSPKYLFRKEGQNVTLSCEQNLNHDAMYWYRQDPGQGLRLIYYSQIVNDFQKGDIAEGYSVSREKKESFPLTVTSAQKNPTAFYLCASGGSRIYGYTFGSGTRLTVV.

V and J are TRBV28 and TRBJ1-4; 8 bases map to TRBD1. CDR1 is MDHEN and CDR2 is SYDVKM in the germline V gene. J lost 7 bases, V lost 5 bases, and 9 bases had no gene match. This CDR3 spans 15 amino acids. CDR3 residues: CASSPSTGVGEKLFF. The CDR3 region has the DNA TGTGCCAGCAGTCCCTCGACAGGGGTAGGTGAAAAACTGTTTTTT.

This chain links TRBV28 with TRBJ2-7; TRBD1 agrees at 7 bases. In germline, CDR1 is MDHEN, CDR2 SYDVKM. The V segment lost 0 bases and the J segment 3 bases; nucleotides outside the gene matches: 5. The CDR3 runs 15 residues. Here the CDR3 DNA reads TGTGCCAGCAGTTTATGGGTGACAGGGCACTACGAGCAGTACTTC. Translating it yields CASSLWVTGHYEQYF.

The CDR3 DNA reads as TGTGCCAGCAGAGACGCGGGAGGTCGAAACACCGGGGAGCTGTTTTTT. This codes for CASRDAGGRNTGELFF. The V and J genes are TRBV28 and TRBJ2-2, with TRBD2 matching over 8 bases. The germline V gene has CDR1 MDHEN and CDR2 SYDVKM. The CDR3 totals 16 residues. Losses at the gene ends were 6 bases for V and 2 bases for J; bases not matched to a gene: 8. Drawing the rest from reference TRBV28 and TRBJ2-2, the complete variable domain is DVKVTQSSRYLVKRTGEKVFLECVQDMDHENMFWYRQDPGLGLRLIYFSYDVKMKEKGDIPEGYSVSREKKERFSLILESASTNQTSMYLCASRDAGGRNTGELFFGEGSRLTVL.

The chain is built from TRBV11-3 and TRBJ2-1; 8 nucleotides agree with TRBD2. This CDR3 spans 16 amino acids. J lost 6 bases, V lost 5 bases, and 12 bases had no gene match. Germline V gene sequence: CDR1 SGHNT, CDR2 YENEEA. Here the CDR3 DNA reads TGTGCCAGCAGCCGCAGCGGGAGCCGGGTTCGCAATGAGCAGTTCTTC. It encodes CASSRSGSRVRNEQFF. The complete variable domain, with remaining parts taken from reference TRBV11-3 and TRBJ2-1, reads EAGVVQSPRYKIIEKKQPVAFWCNPISGHNTLYWYLQNLGQGPELLIRYENEEAVDDSQLPKDRFSAERLKGVDSTLKIQPAELGDSAVYLCASSRSGSRVRNEQFFGPGTRLTVL.